This is a list of T cell receptor beta chains from one sample in a study of T cells in Graves' hyperthyroidism and ophthalmopathy. TCRdb re-analysed the multiplex PCR reads in MiXCR, keeping a single row per CDR3 protein. This table holds 540,000 or so distinct CDR3 sequences, about half found once. What was sequenced was peripheral blood or thyroid tissue (not recorded which). The source is an adult woman with Graves' disease, either hyperthyroidism or ophthalmopathy (not recorded which). Each CDR3 is given with its conserved first and last residue.

v_call: TRBV19
j_call: TRBJ2-2
cdr3_aa: CASQDPGQINTGELFF

v_call: TRBV2
j_call: TRBJ2-7
cdr3_aa: CASRTGGKDEQYF

v_call: TRBV7-8
j_call: TRBJ2-7
cdr3_aa: CASSGLREQYF

v_call: TRBV20-1
j_call: TRBJ1-3
cdr3_aa: CSADRGRAGGNTIYF

v_call: TRBV7-2
j_call: TRBJ2-5
cdr3_aa: CASTPSGPPNQETQYF

v_call: TRBV11-2
j_call: TRBJ2-5
cdr3_aa: CASSLMDSQETQYF

v_call: TRBV30
j_call: TRBJ1-1
cdr3_aa: CAYDRAMSEAFF

v_call: TRBV29-1
j_call: TRBJ1-1
cdr3_aa: CSGADRYTEAFF

v_call: TRBV29-1
j_call: TRBJ2-2
cdr3_aa: CSAGGARAGELFF

v_call: TRBV12-3/TRBV12-4
j_call: TRBJ2-7
cdr3_aa: CASGLNPYEQYF

v_call: TRBV12-3/TRBV12-4
j_call: TRBJ2-7
cdr3_aa: CASSLGTRVEQYF

v_call: TRBV14
j_call: TRBJ1-6
cdr3_aa: CDSSQRDYSPLHF

v_call: TRBV28
j_call: TRBJ1-5
cdr3_aa: CASSLLQGDNQPQHF

v_call: TRBV30
j_call: TRBJ1-4
cdr3_aa: CAWSVLGAGEKLFF

v_call: TRBV2
j_call: TRBJ2-7
cdr3_aa: CASKLASGRYEQYF

v_call: TRBV15
j_call: TRBJ2-2
cdr3_aa: CATSRGLAVDSGGELFF

v_call: TRBV15
j_call: TRBJ1-5
cdr3_aa: CATSRDRQGYETQHF

v_call: TRBV7-2
j_call: TRBJ1-1
cdr3_aa: CANGGPGLTEAFF

v_call: TRBV12-3/TRBV12-4
j_call: TRBJ1-6
cdr3_aa: CASSPGVYNSPLHF

v_call: TRBV9
j_call: TRBJ2-7
cdr3_aa: CASSVAYASSYEQYF

v_call: TRBV2
j_call: TRBJ1-6
cdr3_aa: CATSWEGPLHF

v_call: TRBV7-2
j_call: TRBJ2-5
cdr3_aa: CASSQVSLGDSGETQYF

v_call: TRBV7-2
j_call: TRBJ1-6
cdr3_aa: CASSLGGERSPLHF

v_call: TRBV10-3
j_call: TRBJ1-4
cdr3_aa: CATATRTGSEKLFF

v_call: TRBV19
j_call: TRBJ1-1
cdr3_aa: CASSMGGQGTEAFF

v_call: TRBV2
j_call: TRBJ2-3
cdr3_aa: CASSPGLAGPQYF

v_call: TRBV11-2
j_call: TRBJ1-2
cdr3_aa: CASSIWTGGGYTF

v_call: TRBV29-1
j_call: TRBJ2-2
cdr3_aa: CSVASGLARTGELFF

v_call: TRBV6-2/TRBV6-3
j_call: TRBJ1-1
cdr3_aa: CASSLSYGVNTEAFF

v_call: TRBV12-3/TRBV12-4
j_call: TRBJ2-5
cdr3_aa: CASSLGVFKFGETQYF

v_call: TRBV29-1
j_call: TRBJ2-7
cdr3_aa: CSVELTGSSAYEQYF

v_call: TRBV7-2
j_call: TRBJ2-5
cdr3_aa: CASVAHSYQETQYF

v_call: TRBV20-1
j_call: TRBJ1-1
cdr3_aa: CSAPTASVNTEAFF

v_call: TRBV20-1
j_call: TRBJ1-6
cdr3_aa: CSASVSGGEVSPLHF

v_call: TRBV5-5
j_call: TRBJ1-1
cdr3_aa: CASRPPRNTEAFF

v_call: TRBV5-1
j_call: TRBJ2-7
cdr3_aa: CASSWFTGTSYEQYF

v_call: TRBV7-9
j_call: TRBJ1-5
cdr3_aa: CASSSSIGTYNQPQHF

v_call: TRBV5-1
j_call: TRBJ2-6
cdr3_aa: CASSLDDSLTF

v_call: TRBV12-3/TRBV12-4
j_call: TRBJ2-7
cdr3_aa: CASSSSEQGEQYF

v_call: TRBV7-2
j_call: TRBJ1-2
cdr3_aa: CASSSLRGGPWYGYTF

v_call: TRBV20-1
j_call: TRBJ1-1
cdr3_aa: CSAKDGEAFF

v_call: TRBV11-1
j_call: TRBJ2-7
cdr3_aa: CASSLGRAAPELYEQYF

v_call: TRBV4-1
j_call: TRBJ1-1
cdr3_aa: CASSPNEPGDEAFF

v_call: TRBV5-5
j_call: TRBJ2-6
cdr3_aa: CAPKGQGANVLTF

v_call: TRBV7-2
j_call: TRBJ1-1
cdr3_aa: CASSSRQGAGGTEAFF

v_call: TRBV7-8
j_call: TRBJ1-5
cdr3_aa: CASSPLEGGDQPQHF

v_call: TRBV19
j_call: TRBJ1-2
cdr3_aa: CASLVAYYGYTF

v_call: TRBV25-1
j_call: TRBJ1-4
cdr3_aa: CASSAREYTNEKLFF

v_call: TRBV2
j_call: TRBJ1-5
cdr3_aa: CASSYTGSNQPQHF

v_call: TRBV5-6
j_call: TRBJ2-5
cdr3_aa: CASSRGLYETQYF

v_call: TRBV20-1
j_call: TRBJ2-1
cdr3_aa: CSARGGLHNEQFF

v_call: TRBV7-9
j_call: TRBJ1-4
cdr3_aa: CASSLKGATNEKLFF

v_call: TRBV7-2
j_call: TRBJ1-4
cdr3_aa: CASGGQNEELFF